This is a list of T cell receptor beta chains from one sample in a study of shared T cell receptors in the human thymus. Sequencing was performed with immunoSEQ multiplex PCR; in TCRdb, only in-frame clones are kept and a portion is missing. Among some 720,000 clones, 70% to 90% were seen once, and the ten largest hold about 0.01%. This sample also appeared in a second study, on human thymus T cells.

The sample comprised thymocytes. The receptor source for this set is a boy under two years old with a congenital heart defect. The CDR3 runs from the conserved cysteine through the conserved F or W. The D gene is left open where the match is weak. Size is omitted from some rows. Given values are once, few, many or a class for expanded clones.

D: TRBD2; size: NA; V: TRBV10-2; J: TRBJ2-7; DNA: TGCGCCAGCAGTGAGTCGGGGGGGGGTCCCTACGAGCAGTACTTC; CDR3: CASSESGGGPYEQYF
D: TRBD2; size: NA; V: TRBV11-2; J: TRBJ2-5; DNA: TGTGCCAGCAGCTTCTCTAGCGGGAGGGAGACCCAGTACTTC; CDR3: CASSFSSGRETQYF
D: TRBD2; size: NA; V: TRBV27; J: TRBJ2-7; DNA: TGTGCCAGCAGAATTCTAGCGGGACCCTTCTACGAGCAGTACTTC; CDR3: CASRILAGPFYEQYF
D: NA; size: NA; V: TRBV30; J: TRBJ2-2; DNA: TGTGCCTGGAGTGCTAGCCCGAGGTTAGGCACCGGGGAGCTGTTTTTT; CDR3: CAWSASPRLGTGELFF
D: NA; size: once; V: TRBV4-3; J: TRBJ2-2; DNA: TGCGCCAGCAGCCAATGGGGGACACGGAGTAATTTGTCGGAGCTGTTTTTT; CDR3: CASSQWGTRSNLSELFF
D: NA; size: once; V: TRBV14; J: TRBJ2-7; DNA: TGTGCCAGCAGCCAAGAAGGGCCGGGAGCGGCCTACGAGCAGTACTTC; CDR3: CASSQEGPGAAYEQYF
D: TRBD2; size: NA; V: TRBV28; J: TRBJ2-1; DNA: TGTGCTATCAAGCGGGAGCTGAGGGGGAGTGAGCAGTTCTTC; CDR3: CAIKRELRGSEQFF
D: NA; size: once; V: TRBV27; J: TRBJ2-1; DNA: TGTGCCAGCACCCCCTACTCCCTCAACTCCTACAATGAGCAGTTCTTC; CDR3: CASTPYSLNSYNEQFF
D: NA; size: NA; V: TRBV4-1; J: TRBJ2-7; DNA: TGCGCCAGCTCCCAGGGGCCCGAAATGTACTTC; CDR3: CASSQGPEMYF
D: TRBD1; size: NA; V: TRBV10-2; J: TRBJ2-2; DNA: TGCGCCAGCAATTTATACGGGACAGCCGATCCCAACCCCAACACCGGGGAGCTGTTTTTT; CDR3: CASNLYGTADPNPNTGELFF
D: TRBD2; size: NA; V: TRBV6-6; J: TRBJ2-5; DNA: TGTGCCAGCAGAAAGACTAGCGGACAAGAGACCCAGTACTTC; CDR3: CASRKTSGQETQYF
D: TRBD2; size: NA; V: TRBV4-2; J: TRBJ2-1; DNA: TGTGCCAGCAGCCAACCTAGGACTAGCGGGAGTGTCAGTGAGCAGTTCTTC; CDR3: CASSQPRTSGSVSEQFF
D: TRBD1; size: NA; V: TRBV2; J: TRBJ1-5; DNA: TGTGCCAGCAACAGGGGGCCTAATCAGCCCCAGCATTTT; CDR3: CASNRGPNQPQHF
D: TRBD2; size: NA; V: TRBV5-4; J: TRBJ2-7; DNA: TGTGCCAGCAGCTTGGACCCCACTAGCGCCAACTCCTACGAGCAGTACTTC; CDR3: CASSLDPTSANSYEQYF
D: TRBD2; size: NA; V: TRBV19; J: TRBJ2-5; DNA: TGTGCCAGTAGTATTACCGGGACTAGCGGGAGAGTTCAAGAGACCCAGTACTTC; CDR3: CASSITGTSGRVQETQYF
D: NA; size: once; V: TRBV29-1; J: TRBJ2-5; DNA: TGCAGCGCTTCTGGGGCAGAGACCCAGTACTTC; CDR3: CSASGAETQYF
D: TRBD2; size: NA; V: TRBV5-1; J: TRBJ2-1; DNA: TGCGCCAGCAGCTTGCCCGAAAGGACTAGCTCCGGGGGGCATGAGCAGTTCTTC; CDR3: CASSLPERTSSGGHEQFF
D: TRBD2; size: NA; V: TRBV30; J: TRBJ2-3; DNA: TGTGCCTGGAGGGGGCCTAGCGGGACCTCGGCAGATACGCAGTATTTT; CDR3: CAWRGPSGTSADTQYF
D: TRBD1; size: NA; V: TRBV5-1; J: TRBJ2-7; DNA: TGCGCCAGCAGCCGGACCGGGACAGGGAGGGAGCAGTACTTC; CDR3: CASSRTGTGREQYF
D: NA; size: NA; V: TRBV4-3; J: TRBJ2-5; DNA: TGCGCCAGCAGCCAAGAAGGGTCGGGAGAGGGGGAGACCCAGTACTTC; CDR3: CASSQEGSGEGETQYF
D: TRBD2; size: NA; V: TRBV4-3; J: TRBJ2-7; DNA: TGCGCCAGCAGCCACCGACTAGCGGGAGGGCCAGGGGAGCAGTACTTC; CDR3: CASSHRLAGGPGEQYF
D: NA; size: NA; V: TRBV30; J: TRBJ2-1; DNA: TGTGCCTGGAGTGACAGGGTAGGCAATGAGCAGTTCTTC; CDR3: CAWSDRVGNEQFF
D: NA; size: NA; V: TRBV30; J: TRBJ2-7; DNA: TGTGCCTGGAGTGTAATTGAGCGGTCCCTCTACGAGCAGTACTTC; CDR3: CAWSVIERSLYEQYF
D: NA; size: NA; V: TRBV25-1; J: TRBJ1-1; DNA: TGTGCCAGCAGTGAATATACGGGGGGGGGATTGAACACTGAAGCTTTCTTT; CDR3: CASSEYTGGGLNTEAFF
D: NA; size: NA; V: TRBV28; J: TRBJ1-1; DNA: TGTGCCAGCAGTTTGCGCAGGCGAAACACTGAAGCTTTCTTT; CDR3: CASSLRRRNTEAFF
D: TRBD2; size: NA; V: TRBV9; J: TRBJ2-1; DNA: TGTGCCAGCAGCGTAGAAACAGGACTAGCGGGTTATGAGCAGTTCTTC; CDR3: CASSVETGLAGYEQFF
D: NA; size: NA; V: TRBV2; J: TRBJ1-4; DNA: TGTGCCAGCAGTAAGGGTGAACAGGGTGGTAATGAAAAACTGTTTTTT; CDR3: CASSKGEQGGNEKLFF
D: TRBD2; size: NA; V: TRBV11-3; J: TRBJ2-1; DNA: TGTGCCAGCAGCTTGGGACTAGCGGACAATGAGCAGTTCTTC; CDR3: CASSLGLADNEQFF
D: NA; size: NA; V: TRBV11-3; J: TRBJ2-5; DNA: TGTGCCAGCAGCTTATTGGGGGACAACCAAGAGACCCAGTACTTC; CDR3: CASSLLGDNQETQYF
D: NA; size: NA; V: TRBV9; J: TRBJ1-3; DNA: TGTGCCAGCAGCGTAGTCGTAAGGGAGAGCTCTGGAAACACCATATATTTT; CDR3: CASSVVVRESSGNTIYF
D: NA; size: NA; V: TRBV10-1; J: TRBJ1-2; DNA: TGCGCCAGTAAGCCTTCGGGGGGCTACACCTTC; CDR3: CASKPSGGYTF